These T cell receptor beta chains were read from a single sample in a study of T cell responses to AZD1222 COVID-19 vaccine. The data were produced by immunoSEQ multiplex PCR, yet TCRdb's version contains in-frame clones alone and is incomplete. The sample lists around 100,000 clones, roughly 90% seen once, with 1.2% in the top ten. This specimen consisted of peripheral blood, obtained on day 0 of AZD1222 vaccination. These receptors were collected from an adult in good health. CDR3s leave out the opening cysteine and the closing phenylalanine or tryptophan.

TRBJ2-1,TRBV4-3,ASSQDWASVNEQF
TRBJ2-5,TRBV7-2,ASSPRGREMETQY
TRBJ1-1,TRBV2,ASSEMGGTTEAF
TRBJ1-2,TRBV5-1,ASSSTGQGEFGYT
TRBJ2-1,TRBV3-1/TRBV3-2,ASSQVRGRSNEQF
TRBJ2-1,TRBV2,ARQGGRGSYNEQF
TRBJ2-2,TRBV9,ASSLPLRGGTGELF
TRBJ2-2,TRBV20-1,SASRLTGPLGNTGELF
TRBJ2-7,TRBV20-1,SASNLAGAATYEQY
TRBJ1-5,TRBV19,ASSGGTGLSNQPQH
TRBJ1-1,TRBV6-5,ASSYGADEAF
TRBJ2-7,TRBV11-2,ASSLDGDSYYEQY
TRBJ1-4,TRBV28,ASSSAAATNEKLF
TRBJ2-2,TRBV19,ASTRTSGSSGELF
TRBJ1-5,TRBV7-2,ASSPVTGLSQPQH
TRBJ1-1,TRBV5-6,ASSREEGEAF